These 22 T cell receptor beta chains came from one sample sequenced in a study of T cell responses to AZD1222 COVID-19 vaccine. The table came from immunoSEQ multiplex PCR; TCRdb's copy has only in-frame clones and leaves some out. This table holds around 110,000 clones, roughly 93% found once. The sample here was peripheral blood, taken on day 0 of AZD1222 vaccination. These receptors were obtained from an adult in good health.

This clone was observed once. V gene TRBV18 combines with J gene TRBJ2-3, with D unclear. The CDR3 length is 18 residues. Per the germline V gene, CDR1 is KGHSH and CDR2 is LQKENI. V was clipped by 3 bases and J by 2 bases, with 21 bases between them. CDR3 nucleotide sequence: TGTGCCAGCTCACCCCTTGATCTGCGGCAGAGCCCCACAGATACGCAGTATTTT. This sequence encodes CASSPLDLRQSPTDTQYF.

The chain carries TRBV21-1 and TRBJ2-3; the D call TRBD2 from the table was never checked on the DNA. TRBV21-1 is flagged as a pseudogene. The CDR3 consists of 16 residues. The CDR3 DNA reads TGTGCCAGCAGCAAAGATACTAGCGGGGGAACAGATACGCAGTATTTT. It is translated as CASSKDTSGGTDTQYF.

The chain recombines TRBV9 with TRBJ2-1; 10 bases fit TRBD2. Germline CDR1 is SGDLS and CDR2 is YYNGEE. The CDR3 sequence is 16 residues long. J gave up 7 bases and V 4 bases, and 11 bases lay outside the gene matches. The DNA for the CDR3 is TGTGCCAGCAGCTCCGGGGTAGCGGGAGGCCGAAATGAGCAGTTCTTC. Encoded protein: CASSSGVAGGRNEQFF.

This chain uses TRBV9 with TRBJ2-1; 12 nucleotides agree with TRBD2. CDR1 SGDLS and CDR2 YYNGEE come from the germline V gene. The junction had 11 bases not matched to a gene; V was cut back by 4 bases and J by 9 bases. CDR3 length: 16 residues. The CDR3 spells CASSLPSSGRASEQFF. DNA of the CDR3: TGTGCCAGCAGCTTACCCTCTAGCGGGAGGGCCAGTGAGCAGTTCTTC.

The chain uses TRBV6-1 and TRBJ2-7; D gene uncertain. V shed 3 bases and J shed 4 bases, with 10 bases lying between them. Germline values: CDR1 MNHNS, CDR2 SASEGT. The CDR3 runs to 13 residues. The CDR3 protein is CASSDNPSYEQYV. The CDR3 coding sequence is TGTGCCAGCAGTGACAACCCCTCGTACGAGCAGTACGTC.

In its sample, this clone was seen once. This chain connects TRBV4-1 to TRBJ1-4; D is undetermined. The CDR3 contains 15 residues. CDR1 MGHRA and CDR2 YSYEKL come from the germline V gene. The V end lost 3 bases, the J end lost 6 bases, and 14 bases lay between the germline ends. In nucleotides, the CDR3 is TGCGCCAGCAGCCAGAGTTGGAGGGATGATGAAAAACTGTTTTTT. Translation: CASSQSWRDDEKLFF.

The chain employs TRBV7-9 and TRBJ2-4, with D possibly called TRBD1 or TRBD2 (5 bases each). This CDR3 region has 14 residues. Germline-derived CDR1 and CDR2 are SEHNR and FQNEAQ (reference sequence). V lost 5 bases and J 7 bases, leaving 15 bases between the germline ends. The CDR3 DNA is TGTGCCAGCAGCGGCGCCTTGGGACCCAACATTCAGTACTTC. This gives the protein CASSGALGPNIQYF. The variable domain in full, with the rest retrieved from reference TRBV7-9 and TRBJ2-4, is DTGVSQNPRHKITKRGQNVTFRCDPISEHNRLYWYRQTLGQGPEFLTYFQNEAQLEKSRLLSDRFSAERPKGSFSTLEIQRTEQGDSAMYLCASSGALGPNIQYFGAGTRLSVL.

The DNA for the CDR3 is TGTGCCAGCAGCCAATTCCAGGGGGGGCCCACAGATACGCAGTATTTT. It specifies CASSQFQGGPTDTQYF. The chain joins TRBV14 to TRBJ2-3; the D gene could be TRBD1 or TRBD2 (7 bases each). The length of the CDR3 is 16 residues. V dropped 2 bases and J dropped 2 bases, with 14 bases sitting between them. Germline-derived CDR1 and CDR2 are SGHDN and FVKESK.

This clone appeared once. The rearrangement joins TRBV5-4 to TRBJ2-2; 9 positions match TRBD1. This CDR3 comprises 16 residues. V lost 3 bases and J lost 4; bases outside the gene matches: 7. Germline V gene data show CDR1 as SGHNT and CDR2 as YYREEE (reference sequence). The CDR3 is CASSSWGQGPTGELFF. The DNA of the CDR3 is TGTGCCAGCAGCTCTTGGGGACAGGGACCCACCGGGGAGCTGTTTTTT.

This CDR3 reads CASRLQGNSPLHF. The CDR3 DNA sequence: TGTGCCAGCAGGCTACAGGGAAATTCACCCCTCCACTTT. The chain has TRBV6-5 and TRBJ1-6, with D perhaps matching TRBD1 (6 bases). Trimming took 6 bases from V and 7 from J, leaving 10 bases between them. The CDR3 length is 13 residues. CDR1 and CDR2 (germline): MNHEY, SVGAGI.

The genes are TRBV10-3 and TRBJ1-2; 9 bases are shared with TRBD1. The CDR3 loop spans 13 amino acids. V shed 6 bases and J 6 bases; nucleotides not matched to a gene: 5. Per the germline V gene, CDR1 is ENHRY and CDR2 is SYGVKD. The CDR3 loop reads CAIRETGGNGYTF. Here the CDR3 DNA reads TGTGCCATCAGGGAAACAGGGGGCAATGGCTACACCTTC.

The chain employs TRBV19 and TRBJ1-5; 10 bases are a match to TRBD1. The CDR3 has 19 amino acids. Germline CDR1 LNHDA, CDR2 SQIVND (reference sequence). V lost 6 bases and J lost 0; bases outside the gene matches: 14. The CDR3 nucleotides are TGTGCCAGTAGGAAAATCGGGGGACAGGGGCCCTATAGCAATCAGCCCCAGCATTTT. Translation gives CASRKIGGQGPYSNQPQHF.

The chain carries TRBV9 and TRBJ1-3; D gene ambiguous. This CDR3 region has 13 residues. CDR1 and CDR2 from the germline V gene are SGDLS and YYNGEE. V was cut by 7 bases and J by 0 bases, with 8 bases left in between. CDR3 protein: CASRSSSGNTIYF. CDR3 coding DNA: TGTGCCAGCCGGTCGAGCTCTGGAAACACCATATATTTT.

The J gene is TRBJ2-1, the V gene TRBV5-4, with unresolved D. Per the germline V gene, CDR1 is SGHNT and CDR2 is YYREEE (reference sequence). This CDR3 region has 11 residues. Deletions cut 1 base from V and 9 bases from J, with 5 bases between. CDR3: CASSLMVEQFF. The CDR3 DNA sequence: TGTGCCAGCAGCTTGATGGTTGAGCAGTTCTTC.

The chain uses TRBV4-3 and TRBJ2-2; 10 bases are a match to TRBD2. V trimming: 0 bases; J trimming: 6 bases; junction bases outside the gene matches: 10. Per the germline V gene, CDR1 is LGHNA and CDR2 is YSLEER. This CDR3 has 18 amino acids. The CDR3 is CASSQDSGRLAGAGELFF. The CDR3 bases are TGCGCCAGCAGCCAAGATTCAGGTCGGCTAGCGGGAGCCGGGGAGCTGTTTTTT.

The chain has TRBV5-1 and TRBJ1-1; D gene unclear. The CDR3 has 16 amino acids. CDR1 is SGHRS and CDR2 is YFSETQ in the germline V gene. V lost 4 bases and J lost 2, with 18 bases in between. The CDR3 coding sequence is TGCGCCAGCAGCACCGACCGACCAGCTACCAACACTGAAGCTTTCTTT. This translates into CASSTDRPATNTEAFF.

CDR3 region: CASSTRTSEAQYF. The CDR3 DNA is TGTGCCAGCAGCACTAGGACTAGCGAGGCCCAGTACTTC. The V and J genes are TRBV7-2 and TRBJ2-5, with 9 positions matching TRBD2. CDR1 SGHTA and CDR2 FQGNSA come from the germline V gene. Trimming at V came to 5 bases and at J to 9 bases, leaving 7 bases not matched to a gene. The CDR3 has 13 residues.

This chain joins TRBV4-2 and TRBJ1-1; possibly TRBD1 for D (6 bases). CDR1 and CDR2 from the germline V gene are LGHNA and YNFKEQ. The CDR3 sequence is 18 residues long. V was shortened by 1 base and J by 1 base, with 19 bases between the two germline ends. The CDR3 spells CASSQAVGVSGQNTEAFF. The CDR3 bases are TGTGCCAGCAGCCAAGCGGTGGGGGTTTCGGGACAGAACACTGAAGCTTTCTTT.

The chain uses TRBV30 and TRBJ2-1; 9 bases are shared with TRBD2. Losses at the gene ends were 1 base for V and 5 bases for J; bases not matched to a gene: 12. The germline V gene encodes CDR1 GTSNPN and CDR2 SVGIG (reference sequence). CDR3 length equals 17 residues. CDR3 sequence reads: CAWSEGAGGLGNNEQFF. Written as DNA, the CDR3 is TGTGCCTGGAGTGAAGGAGCGGGAGGTCTGGGAAACAATGAGCAGTTCTTC.

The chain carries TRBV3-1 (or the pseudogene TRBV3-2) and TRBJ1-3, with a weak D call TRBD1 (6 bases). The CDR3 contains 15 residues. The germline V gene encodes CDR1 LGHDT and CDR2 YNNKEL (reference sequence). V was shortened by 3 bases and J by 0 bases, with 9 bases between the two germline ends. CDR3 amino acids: CASSQTGNSGNTIYF. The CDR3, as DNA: TGTGCCAGCAGCCAGACAGGAAACTCTGGAAACACCATATATTTT.

This CDR3 is CASSPDRGANEKLFF. The CDR3 DNA sequence: TGTGCCAGCAGCCCGGATCGGGGAGCTAATGAAAAACTGTTTTTT. This chain links TRBV5-4 with TRBJ1-4; D is uncertain. Germline lookup yields CDR1 SGHNT and CDR2 YYREEE (reference sequence). Trimming removed 4 bases at V and 3 bases at J, with 13 bases between. The CDR3 consists of 15 residues.

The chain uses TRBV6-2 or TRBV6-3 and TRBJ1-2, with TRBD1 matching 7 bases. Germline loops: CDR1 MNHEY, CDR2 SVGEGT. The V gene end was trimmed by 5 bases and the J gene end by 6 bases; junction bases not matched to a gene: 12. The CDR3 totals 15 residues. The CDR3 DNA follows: TGTGCCAGCAGTGGAGACGACAGGGCCGCTCATGGCTACACCTTC. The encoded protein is CASSGDDRAAHGYTF.